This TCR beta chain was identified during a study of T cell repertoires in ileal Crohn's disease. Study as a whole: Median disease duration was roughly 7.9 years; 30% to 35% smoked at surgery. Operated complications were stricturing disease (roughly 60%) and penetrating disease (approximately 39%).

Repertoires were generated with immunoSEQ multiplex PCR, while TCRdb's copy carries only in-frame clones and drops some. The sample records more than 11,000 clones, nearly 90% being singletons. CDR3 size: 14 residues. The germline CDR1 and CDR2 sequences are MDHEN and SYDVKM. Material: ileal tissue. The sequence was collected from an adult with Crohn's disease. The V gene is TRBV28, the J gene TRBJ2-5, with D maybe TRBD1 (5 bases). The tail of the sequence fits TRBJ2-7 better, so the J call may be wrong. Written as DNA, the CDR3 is TGTGCCAGCAGTTTAACACAGGTCCTGGGCGAGCAGTACTTC. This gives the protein CASSLTQVLGEQYF.